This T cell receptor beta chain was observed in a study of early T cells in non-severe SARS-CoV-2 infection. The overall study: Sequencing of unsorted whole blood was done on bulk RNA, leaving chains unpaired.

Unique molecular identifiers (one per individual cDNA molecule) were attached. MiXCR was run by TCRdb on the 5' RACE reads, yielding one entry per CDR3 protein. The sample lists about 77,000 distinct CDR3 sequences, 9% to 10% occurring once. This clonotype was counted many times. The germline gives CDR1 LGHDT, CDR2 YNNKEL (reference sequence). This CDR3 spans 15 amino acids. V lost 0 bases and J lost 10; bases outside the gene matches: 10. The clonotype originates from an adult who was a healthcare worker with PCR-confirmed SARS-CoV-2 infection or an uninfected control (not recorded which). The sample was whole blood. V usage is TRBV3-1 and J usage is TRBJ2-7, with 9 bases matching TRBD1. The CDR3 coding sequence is TGTGCCAGCAGCCAAGATCCCGCTACAGGGGGCGTCCAGTACTTC. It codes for CASSQDPATGGVQYF.